This TCR beta chain was identified in a study of blood T cell repertoires in COVID-19. Study in general: The United States, Italy and Spain supplied acute and convalescent COVID-19 samples.

The Seattle site enrolled patients during active infection and followed them longitudinally. This clone was seen more than once but under ten times. TCRdb keeps only in-frame clones here, not all; method: immunoSEQ multiplex PCR. Of 70,000 to 100,000 clones listed, roughly 90% are singletons. Trimming took off 3 bases at V and 8 bases at J, with 13 bases between the two ends. The CDR3 consists of 13 residues. CDR1 and CDR2 from the germline V gene are SGHDN and FVKESK. This receptor was identified in a man between 45 and 60 years old with COVID-19, enrolled during active disease. The rearrangement uses TRBV14 and TRBJ1-2; D call uncertain. Sequenced sample: peripheral blood. The CDR3 nucleotides read TGTGCCAGCAGCCAGGGTCGTTCAGGCGGCTACACCTTC. Its protein is CASSQGRSGGYTF.